These 21 T cell receptor beta chains originate from one sample sequenced in a study of pediatric ulcerative colitis. The data were produced by immunoSEQ multiplex PCR, yet TCRdb's version contains in-frame clones alone and is incomplete. The data hold around 64,000 clones, with about 86% observed a single time. The sample taken for sequencing was blood. The receptor source for this set is a boy aged 5-17 years with severe ulcerative colitis.

The rearrangement joins TRBV19 to TRBJ2-1, with 9 bases lining up with TRBD2. CDR3 size: 13 residues. CDR1 LNHDA and CDR2 SQIVND come from the germline V gene (reference sequence). The V and J ends lost 5 bases and 8 bases, in that order; junction bases with no gene match: 4. DNA of the CDR3: TGTGCCAGTAGTTCGGGACTAGCCTATGAGCAGTTCTTC. This translates into CASSSGLAYEQFF.

This rearrangement joins TRBV6-6 to TRBJ1-2, with a weak D call TRBD1 (6 bases). V lost 7 bases, J lost 4 bases, and 10 bases lay in between. In germline, CDR1 is MNHNY, CDR2 SVGAGI (reference sequence). This CDR3 has 12 residues. DNA for the CDR3: TGTGCCAGCACCGGACAGCCCTATGGCTACACCTTC. Its protein is CASTGQPYGYTF.

Only a few counts were recorded for this clone. The V and J genes are TRBV6-5 and TRBJ2-1, with D perhaps TRBD2 (5 bases). The V gene lost 6 bases and the J gene lost 3 bases, with 9 bases spanning the gap. Germline CDR1 and CDR2: MNHEY and SVGAGI. The CDR3 loop spans 13 amino acids. As DNA, the CDR3 is TGTGCCAGCAGGGACTGGTACTACAATGAGCAGTTCTTC. This codes for CASRDWYYNEQFF.

V is TRBV7-6 and J is TRBJ1-1; D remains ambiguous. Trimming took off 1 base at V and 1 base at J, with 7 bases between the two ends. The CDR3 length is 14 residues. CDR1 SGHVS and CDR2 FNYEAQ come from the germline V gene. This CDR3 is CASSLEQSNTEAFF. The CDR3 DNA reads TGTGCCAGCAGCTTAGAACAATCGAACACTGAAGCTTTCTTT.

The gene calls are TRBV7-2 and TRBJ2-7, with 10 bases aligning to TRBD2. J gave up 2 bases and V 1 base, and 2 bases lay outside the gene matches. The germline V gene has CDR1 SGHTA and CDR2 FQGNSA. This CDR3 has 15 residues. The CDR3 spells CASSLEAGGPYEQYF. CDR3 in DNA: TGTGCCAGCAGCTTAGAAGCGGGAGGGCCCTACGAGCAGTACTTC. Drawing the rest from reference TRBV7-2 and TRBJ2-7, the complete variable domain is GAGVSQSPSNKVTEKGKDVELRCDPISGHTALYWYRQSLGQGLEFLIYFQGNSAPDKSGLPSDRFSAERTGGSVSTLTIQRTQQEDSAVYLCASSLEAGGPYEQYFGPGTRLTVT.

The chain employs TRBV27 and TRBJ2-5, with TRBD2 matching 7 bases. The V gene's germline CDR1 is MNHEY and CDR2 SMNVEV (reference sequence). The CDR3 has 14 amino acids. Trimming took 0 bases from V and 5 from J; bases not matched to a gene: 3. In DNA form, the CDR3 reads TGTGCCAGCAGTTTATCGGGGGGGTCCGAGACCCAGTACTTC. It translates to CASSLSGGSETQYF.

J is TRBJ2-1 and V is TRBV7-2; a weak D match, TRBD2 (5 bases). Per germline, CDR1 SGHTA and CDR2 FQGNSA. The ends were cut back, 1 base at V and 2 bases at J, with 9 bases in the middle. This CDR3 is built from 15 residues. The chain's CDR3 is CASSLEASPYNEQFF. CDR3 DNA sequence: TGTGCCAGCAGCTTAGAAGCTAGCCCCTACAATGAGCAGTTCTTC.

The V and J genes are TRBV7-6 and TRBJ2-1, with D maybe TRBD1 (6 bases). This CDR3 spans 17 amino acids. V was pared by 0 bases and J by 8 bases, with 20 bases between. Germline lookup yields CDR1 SGHVS and CDR2 FNYEAQ. The CDR3 DNA reads TGTGCCAGCAGCTTAGCGCCAGGGGACCCCCTAGACCATGAGCAGTTCTTC. Protein: CASSLAPGDPLDHEQFF.

The chain has TRBV11-2 and TRBJ2-7; D unresolved. The CDR3 covers 12 residues. V was cut by 1 base and J by 2 bases, with 3 bases left in between. Germline V gene lookup returns CDR1 SGHAT and CDR2 FQNNGV. The CDR3 sequence is CASSLVTYEQYF. The CDR3 DNA follows: TGTGCCAGCAGCTTAGTAACCTACGAGCAGTACTTC.

The chain recombines TRBV7-9 with TRBJ2-1, with TRBD2 matching 7 bases. Germline CDR1 and CDR2: SEHNR and FQNEAQ (reference sequence). The CDR3 consists of 15 residues. The V gene end was trimmed by 7 bases and the J gene end by 2 bases; junction bases not matched to a gene: 8. The CDR3: CASMERDAPYNEQFF. CDR3 coding DNA: TGTGCCAGCATGGAGCGGGACGCCCCCTACAATGAGCAGTTCTTC.

The V and J genes are TRBV30 and TRBJ2-3; D might be TRBD2 (6 bases). Trimming took 3 bases from V and 0 from J, leaving 13 bases between them. The CDR3 covers 15 residues. Germline V gene lookup returns CDR1 GTSNPN and CDR2 SVGIG (reference sequence). CDR3 loop: CAWSVAAPSTDTQYF. CDR3 sequence (DNA): TGTGCCTGGAGCGTAGCGGCCCCTAGCACAGATACGCAGTATTTT.

This clone appeared a single time. The rearrangement uses TRBV7-9 and TRBJ2-7; D is perhaps TRBD1 or TRBD2 (5 bases each). V shed 4 bases and J shed 4 bases, with 20 bases lying between them. CDR1 and CDR2 from the germline V gene are SEHNR and FQNEAQ (reference sequence). The CDR3 loop spans 16 amino acids. The DNA for the CDR3 is TGTGCCAGCAGCTCCCACCCTGGGACCCCTCCTTACGAGCAGTACTTC. Its protein is CASSSHPGTPPYEQYF.

This chain connects TRBV29-1 to TRBJ1-2; possibly TRBD1 for D (5 bases). V lost 0 bases to trimming and J lost 7 bases, with 12 bases between them. The germline V gene has CDR1 SQVTM and CDR2 ANQGSEA. This CDR3 comprises 13 residues. CDR3 in DNA: TGCAGCGTTGAAGACCTGACAGACGGTGGCTACACCTTC. As protein: CSVEDLTDGGYTF.

The chain joins TRBV28 to TRBJ2-1; TRBD2 matches at 11 bases. V shed 1 base, J shed 1 base, and the junction held 9 bases outside the gene matches. This CDR3 has 19 residues. Germline lookup yields CDR1 MDHEN and CDR2 SYDVKM. The CDR3 is CASSLSALAGGRSYNEQFF. The CDR3 nucleotides are TGTGCCAGCAGTTTATCGGCCCTAGCGGGAGGACGATCCTACAATGAGCAGTTCTTC.

CDR3 sequence reads: CASSQVLNTEAFF. DNA for the CDR3: TGTGCCAGCAGCCAGGTCCTGAACACTGAAGCTTTCTTT. The V gene is TRBV4-2, the J gene TRBJ1-1, with D hard to call. The CDR3 has 13 residues. Trimming took off 3 bases at V and 0 bases at J, with 5 bases between the two ends. The V gene's germline CDR1 is LGHNA and CDR2 YNFKEQ.

This clone occurred a few times. The chain is built from TRBV6-5 and TRBJ2-5, with 8 nucleotides matching TRBD2. The CDR3 totals 15 residues. Trimming at V came to 0 bases and at J to 2 bases, leaving 2 bases not matched to a gene. Per the germline V gene, CDR1 is MNHEY and CDR2 is SVGAGI. The CDR3 is CASSYSLAGQETQYF. The DNA of the CDR3 is TGTGCCAGCAGTTACTCCTTAGCGGGACAAGAGACCCAGTACTTC.

V usage is TRBV19 and J usage is TRBJ1-4; possibly TRBD1 for D (5 bases). Germline V CDR1 and CDR2: LNHDA, SQIVND (reference sequence). This CDR3 region has 14 residues. The germline V and J ends were trimmed by 5 bases and 7 bases, with 14 bases remaining between them. The CDR3 spells CASSSWGTGEKLFF. CDR3 in DNA: TGTGCCAGTAGTTCCTGGGGGACGGGTGAAAAACTGTTTTTT.

This clone was observed a handful of times. The chain joins TRBV5-4 to TRBJ1-2, with D unclear. Germline V CDR1 and CDR2: SGHNT, YYREEE (reference sequence). V gave up 0 bases and J gave up 8 bases, with 17 bases separating them. CDR3 length: 15 residues. The CDR3 loop is CASSLANLQTSGYTF. CDR3 coding DNA: TGTGCCAGCAGCTTGGCCAATCTACAAACGTCCGGCTACACCTTC.

This chain joins TRBV29-1 and TRBJ2-1; 8 positions agree with TRBD1. Germline CDR1 reads SQVTM; CDR2 reads ANQGSEA. V trimming: 7 bases; J trimming: 2 bases; junction bases outside the gene matches: 4. This CDR3 spans 13 amino acids. CDR3 protein: CSADRGTYNEQFF. CDR3 DNA: TGCAGCGCTGACAGGGGTACCTACAATGAGCAGTTCTTC.

The rearrangement uses TRBV30 and TRBJ2-1, with 8 bases fitting TRBD2. V was clipped by 4 bases and J by 2 bases; unmatched bases: 4. Germline CDR1 is GTSNPN and CDR2 is SVGIG (reference sequence). The CDR3 is 14 amino acids. The CDR3 DNA sequence: TGTGCCTGGAATGCGGGAGGTACCTACAATGAGCAGTTCTTC. Amino acids: CAWNAGGTYNEQFF.

The chain is built from TRBV7-9 and TRBJ1-1; possibly TRBD1 for D (5 bases). Per the germline V gene, CDR1 is SEHNR and CDR2 is FQNEAQ (reference sequence). The CDR3 length is 12 residues. The V and J ends lost 1 base and 11 bases respectively, with 11 bases between them. DNA of the CDR3: TGTGCCAGCAGCTTAGACCAAGGGGAGGCTTTCTTT. Protein sequence: CASSLDQGEAFF.